This T cell receptor beta chain was sequenced during a study of blood T cell repertoires in COVID-19. Sequencing was performed with immunoSEQ multiplex PCR; in TCRdb, only in-frame clones are kept and a portion is missing. The data show 95,000 to 150,000 clones, more than 60% seen once. J was trimmed by 3 bases and V by 5 bases; bases with no gene match: 6. The CDR3 sequence is 16 residues long. Germline V gene sequence: CDR1 SGHTA, CDR2 FQGNSA. The rearrangement links TRBV7-2 to TRBJ2-1, with TRBD2 matching over 11 bases. Sequenced: peripheral blood. The sequence was collected from a man between 65 and 80 years old with acute or convalescent COVID-19. The chain's CDR3 is CASSPMTSGVYNEQFF. In DNA, the CDR3 is TGTGCCAGCAGCCCCATGACTAGCGGGGTCTACAATGAGCAGTTCTTC.